This is a list of T cell receptor beta chains from one sample in a study of blood T cell repertoires in COVID-19. Libraries were prepared by immunoSEQ multiplex PCR; TCRdb keeps only in-frame clonotypes and omits some of them. The sample carries approximately 70,000 clones, about 85% recorded once. Sample: peripheral blood. The receptors originated from a woman aged 45-59 years with COVID-19, enrolled during active disease. Both conserved end residues are part of each CDR3. The D gene is left open where the match is weak. Not every row has a clone size; where given, it reads once, few, many or a size class.

D	V	size	J	CDR3	DNA
.	TRBV7-9	.	TRBJ2-1	CASSFRGNNEQFF	TGTGCCAGCAGCTTTAGGGGAAACAATGAGCAGTTCTTC
TRBD2	TRBV19	.	TRBJ2-2	CASSTLPPLRESTGELFF	TGTGCCAGTAGTACTCTCCCCCCTTTGCGGGAGTCGACCGGGGAGCTGTTTTTT
TRBD1	TRBV5-1	.	TRBJ2-3	CASSRNRGQTDTQYF	TGCGCCAGCAGTAGGAACAGGGGGCAGACAGATACGCAGTATTTT
.	TRBV12-3/TRBV12-4	.	TRBJ1-1	CASKNRATEAFF	TGTGCCAGCAAAAACAGGGCCACTGAAGCTTTCTTT
.	TRBV6-5	.	TRBJ2-1	CASSYGLGDTNEQFF	TGTGCCAGCAGTTACGGACTCGGGGACACCAATGAGCAGTTCTTC
.	TRBV19	once	TRBJ2-7	CASSIDPGSPYEQYF	TGTGCCAGTAGTATAGATCCCGGTTCTCCCTACGAGCAGTACTTC
.	TRBV19	.	TRBJ1-1	CASSIIQGGTEAFF	TGTGCCAGTAGTATAATCCAGGGCGGCACTGAAGCTTTCTTT
TRBD2	TRBV5-4	.	TRBJ2-1	CASSLAGGPAHEQFF	TGTGCCAGCAGCCTAGCGGGAGGGCCCGCCCATGAGCAGTTCTTC
TRBD2	TRBV5-4	.	TRBJ2-1	CASSSLTSGVPGEQFF	TGTGCCAGCAGCTCCTTGACTAGCGGGGTTCCAGGTGAGCAGTTCTTC
TRBD1	TRBV7-2	.	TRBJ2-1	CASSPRDSQFF	TGTGCCAGCAGCCCCCGGGACAGCCAGTTCTTC
.	TRBV2	.	TRBJ2-5	CASKGPGETQYF	TGTGCCAGCAAAGGTCCCGGGGAGACCCAGTACTTC
.	TRBV20-1	.	TRBJ2-7	CSASGSYEQYF	TGCAGTGCTAGCGGGTCCTACGAGCAGTACTTC
TRBD2	TRBV11-2	.	TRBJ2-1	CASSTGLAGGNNEQFF	TGTGCCAGCAGCACCGGACTAGCGGGAGGAAACAATGAGCAGTTCTTC
.	TRBV5-1	.	TRBJ1-1	CASSENILAPTEAFF	TGCGCCAGCAGCGAAAACATTCTCGCCCCCACTGAAGCTTTCTTT
TRBD2	TRBV28	once	TRBJ2-2	CASSPSPLRGSSAGELFF	TGTGCCAGCAGTCCATCCCCCCTCCGCGGGAGTTCGGCCGGGGAGCTGTTTTTT
TRBD1	TRBV2	.	TRBJ2-7	CASSQTGFAVEQYF	TGTGCCAGCAGTCAGACAGGGTTTGCGGTCGAGCAGTACTTC
.	TRBV5-5	.	TRBJ2-7	CASSSESGSEQYF	TGTGCCAGCAGCTCCGAGTCGGGTTCCGAGCAGTACTTC
.	TRBV20-1	.	TRBJ2-5	CSTKETQYF	TGCAGTACAAAAGAGACCCAGTACTTC
TRBD2	TRBV30	once	TRBJ2-1	CAWGYSGRGGEQFF	TGTGCCTGGGGATATAGCGGGAGAGGGGGTGAGCAGTTCTTC
.	TRBV2	.	TRBJ1-2	CASSGYTSRGSYGYTF	TGTGCCAGCAGTGGGTATACCTCCAGGGGAAGCTATGGCTACACCTTC
.	TRBV28	.	TRBJ1-2	CASRRRVGYGYTF	TGTGCCAGCAGGCGACGGGTCGGCTATGGCTACACCTTC
TRBD2	TRBV19	.	TRBJ2-2	CASSISGRAGTGELFF	TGTGCCAGTAGTATTAGCGGGAGGGCCGGAACCGGGGAGCTGTTTTTT
TRBD1	TRBV4-1	once	TRBJ2-7	CASSQVLGDSLVYEQYF	TGCGCCAGCAGCCAAGTCCTGGGGGACAGCCTTGTCTACGAGCAGTACTTC
TRBD2	TRBV5-6	.	TRBJ2-1	CASSVQGLAGESYNEQFF	TGTGCCAGCAGCGTTCAGGGACTAGCGGGAGAGTCCTACAATGAGCAGTTCTTC
TRBD2	TRBV13	.	TRBJ2-1	CASSSSGSGAYNEQFF	TGTGCCAGCAGCTCTTCGGGTAGCGGGGCATACAATGAGCAGTTCTTC
.	TRBV24-1	.	TRBJ2-1	CATSDLAKGTLRHEQFF	TGTGCCACCAGTGATTTGGCGAAAGGGACTCTACGCCATGAGCAGTTCTTC
TRBD2	TRBV4-1	few	TRBJ2-1	CASSQGPLASGSGQFF	TGCGCCAGCAGCCAAGGGCCCCTGGCTAGCGGGAGTGGACAGTTCTTC
TRBD1	TRBV5-1	once	TRBJ2-3	CASSLGTGQSDTQYF	TGCGCCAGCAGCTTGGGGACGGGACAGTCAGATACGCAGTATTTT
.	TRBV15	.	TRBJ2-1	CATSRGQGGPLYNEQFF	TGTGCCACCAGCAGAGGTCAGGGGGGTCCCTTATACAATGAGCAGTTCTTC
.	TRBV3-1/TRBV3-2	.	TRBJ1-1	CASSRGGTNTEAFF	TGTGCCAGCAGCCGGGGGGGCACGAACACTGAAGCTTTCTTT
.	TRBV30	.	TRBJ1-2	CAIYGYTF	TGTGCAATATATGGCTACACCTTC
.	TRBV15	.	TRBJ2-1	CATSREGLNNEQFF	TGTGCCACCAGCAGAGAGGGACTGAACAATGAGCAGTTCTTC
.	TRBV4-1	.	TRBJ2-4	CASSLGRTLENIQYF	TGCGCCAGCAGCCTCGGGAGAACGCTAGAAAACATTCAGTACTTC
.	TRBV19	.	TRBJ1-1	CASSIPQGVGTEAFF	TGTGCCAGTAGTATACCCCAGGGTGTTGGCACTGAAGCTTTCTTT
TRBD2	TRBV19	once	TRBJ2-3	CASRSSGSTDTQYF	TGTGCCAGTAGGTCTAGCGGGAGCACAGATACGCAGTATTTT
TRBD2	TRBV6-5	.	TRBJ2-7	CASREGSGRHEQYF	TGTGCCAGCAGGGAGGGAAGCGGGAGACACGAGCAGTACTTC
.	TRBV29-1	.	TRBJ2-7	CSVVGGRENYEQYF	TGCAGCGTTGTAGGGGGGAGGGAGAATTACGAGCAGTACTTC
.	TRBV12-5	.	TRBJ1-2	CASGQPAKGGYGYTF	TGTGCTAGTGGCCAGCCGGCAAAAGGAGGCTATGGCTACACCTTC
.	TRBV11-2	.	TRBJ2-1	CASSLGGSWQFF	TGTGCCAGCAGCTTAGGGGGCTCCTGGCAGTTCTTC
.	TRBV6-1	.	TRBJ1-1	CASSESRGTEAFF	TGTGCCAGCAGTGAATCCCGGGGGACTGAAGCTTTCTTT
TRBD1	TRBV6-5	.	TRBJ1-2	CASSYATGLNGYTF	TGTGCCAGCAGTTACGCGACAGGGCTAAATGGCTACACCTTC
.	TRBV5-1	few	TRBJ1-1	CASSLNAFRNTEAFF	TGCGCCAGCAGCTTAAATGCGTTTAGGAACACTGAAGCTTTCTTT
.	TRBV30	.	TRBJ2-3	CAWSVPTLPNEDTQYF	TGTGCCTGGAGTGTCCCGACACTCCCTAACGAAGATACGCAGTATTTT
TRBD1	TRBV5-1	.	TRBJ2-7	CASSSNRGDEQYF	TGCGCCAGCAGCTCAAACAGGGGGGACGAGCAGTACTTC
.	TRBV14	.	TRBJ2-1	CASSHLLGATYNEQFF	TGTGCCAGCAGCCATCTTCTTGGTGCGACCTACAATGAGCAGTTCTTC
TRBD2	TRBV27	.	TRBJ2-6	CASSSSGGVSGANVLTF	TGTGCCAGCAGTTCTAGCGGGGGGGTCTCTGGGGCCAACGTCCTGACTTTC
.	TRBV3-1/TRBV3-2	few	TRBJ2-1	CASSQDGLASNEQFF	TGTGCCAGCAGCCAAGATGGGCTAGCGTCCAATGAGCAGTTCTTC
.	TRBV27	.	TRBJ2-1	CASSLNFHEQFF	TGTGCCAGCTCCCTCAACTTTCATGAGCAGTTCTTC
TRBD1	TRBV24-1	.	TRBJ2-3	CATSDPRQGFTDTQYF	TGTGCCACCAGTGATCCCCGACAGGGGTTTACAGATACGCAGTATTTT
.	TRBV5-4	few	TRBJ1-2	CASSSRGGGYTF	TGTGCCAGCAGCTCCAGGGGCGGTGGCTACACCTTC
.	TRBV6-2/TRBV6-3	once	TRBJ1-6	CASSDRRNSPLHF	TGTGCCAGCAGTGACAGGAGGAATTCACCCCTCCACTTT
.	TRBV11-1	once	TRBJ2-2	CASSYGGMNTGELFF	TGTGCCAGCAGCTATGGCGGGATGAACACCGGGGAGCTGTTTTTT
TRBD2	TRBV19	once	TRBJ2-3	CASSIVGGRASDTQYF	TGTGCCAGTAGTATAGTAGGTGGGAGGGCCTCCGATACGCAGTATTTT
TRBD2	TRBV6-5	.	TRBJ2-3	CASRLAPSTDTQYF	TGTGCCAGCAGACTAGCGCCCAGCACAGATACGCAGTATTTT
.	TRBV6-1	.	TRBJ2-4	CASSDGGSKNIQYF	TGTGCCAGCAGTGACGGCGGTTCCAAAAACATTCAGTACTTC
.	TRBV11-2	.	TRBJ1-1	CASSLILGANTEAFF	TGTGCCAGCAGCTTAATCCTGGGAGCGAACACTGAAGCTTTCTTT
.	TRBV6-5	.	TRBJ2-1	CASSTSTYNEQFF	TGTGCCAGCAGTACAAGTACCTACAATGAGCAGTTCTTC
.	TRBV28	.	TRBJ2-3	CASSTNPPDTQYF	TGTGCCAGCTCTACCAATCCGCCAGATACGCAGTATTTT
TRBD1	TRBV28	.	TRBJ2-7	CASFRQGPYEQYF	TGTGCCAGCTTCCGACAGGGCCCCTACGAGCAGTACTTC
.	TRBV19	many	TRBJ2-2	CASSIGGTANTGELFF	TGTGCCAGTAGTATAGGGGGCACCGCGAACACCGGGGAGCTGTTTTTT